One T cell receptor (beta chain) is described in this entry. This clonotype was seen a few times. Its binding antigen is unknown. The input lacks base qualities; no much larger clone sits a single base away. The treatment or condition label on this specimen signifies: live attenuated yellow fever vaccine strain. At every blood-draw timepoint, two biological replicates of bulk PBMCs were collected. A standard Ficoll-Paque protocol was used to isolate PBMCs from peripheral blood. TriZol was used to extract RNA from bulk PBMCs, CD4 and CD8 fractions, and dextramer-positive and dextramer-negative fractions. V is trimmed back by 4 bases and J by 2 bases, and the junction contains 7 bases that no gene match accounts for. Via the germline V gene, CDR1 is SGHRS and CDR2 YFSETQ. The CDR3 measures 15 amino acids from cysteine to phenylalanine. Only the CDR3 DNA is retained, 45 bases long and in frame from the first base.

This sample was taken from a study of T cells after yellow fever vaccination (dated by TCRdb to the late 2010s). Turning to the overall study: The SMART-Seq v4 Ultra Low Input RNA kit was used to prepare libraries from fractions with low cell numbers. To track T-cell clones before and after primary and booster YFV17D yellow fever vaccination, bulk TCR alpha and beta repertoires were sequenced longitudinally. Two healthy male donors made up the cohort, one aged 18 to 29 years and the other aged 30 to 40 years. Blood was drawn at multiple timepoints before and after primary and secondary immunization, with bulk PBMC replicates and cell subsets isolated. Results the study describes overall, beyond this receptor: A small fraction of clonotypes appeared in both the CD4 and CD8 compartments, likely as a result of convergent recombination. Because only two donors were included in the study, the extent to which the findings can be generalized is limited. Computational filtering was required because FACS-sorted repertoires could contain abundant contaminating clonotypes from the bulk population. After the booster, most of the clones that had expanded following primary vaccination were detected again (about 95% of CD4 and roughly 90% of CD8), which suggests that memory was broadly maintained. Compared with the primary T-cell response, the secondary T-cell response was weaker but faster, peaking on day 5 rather than day 15.

TCR cDNA was synthesized by 5'RACE template switching, through which a universal primer site and unique molecular identifiers were introduced. Priming for cDNA synthesis came from both the TCR alpha and TCR beta constant segments. Library amplification used two PCR steps, and the second PCR step added sample barcodes and sequencing adapters. Sequencing of the libraries was done on either Illumina HiSeq 2500 (2x100 bp) or NovaSeq (2x150 bp). The study's own analysis went as follows. Demultiplexing of reads and collapsing into UMI consensus sequences were performed with MIGEC, and V(D)J alignment was carried out with MiXCR. Vaccine-responding clonotypes were defined with edgeR using replicate PBMC samples, requiring FDR below 0.01 and a log2 fold change above 5 up to day 15. Each bulk clonotype was labeled CD4 or CD8 based on which sequenced repertoire, CD4 or CD8, contained the clonotype at higher abundance. TCRdb passed the public sequencing reads through fastp at Q25 and MiXCR, retaining productive beta sequences. Every entry covers one CDR3 protein and lists the most common genes and DNA from its rows. These V and J calls originate from TCRdb's pipeline instead of the authors' own analysis. Across this sample there are 620,000 or so distinct CDR3 sequences, with about 12% seen only once. 15% of the sample rests with the top ten.

The starting material was PBMCs, obtained on the day of the yellow fever booster vaccination. The sequence was obtained from a man aged 25-45 years who received the YFV17D yellow fever vaccine. The chain uses TRBV5-1 and TRBJ1-1; 8 of the junction bases match TRBD1. The encoded CDR3 is CASSGGQGTNTEAFF. The sequenced DNA: TGCGCCAGCAGCGGCGGACAGGGAACCAACACTGAAGCTTTCTTT.